This T cell receptor beta chain is from a study of OX40 agonist ivuxolimab in advanced cancers. Study summary: Eligibility rules accepted prior anti-PD-1, anti-PD-L1 or anti-CTLA-4 therapy, and around 38% had some. Three dose-escalation patients had partial responses: one with hepatocellular carcinoma and two with cutaneous melanoma. General study results and limits: Dose levels from 0.1 to 3.0 mg/kg saw CD4+ and CD8+ blood T cells expand clonally by week 6.

Produced via immunoSEQ multiplex PCR; TCRdb's table is partial and in-frame only. Of roughly 16,000 clones listed, over 75% are singletons. Worth noting for this clone: No antigen is known for it.

The length of the CDR3 is 11 residues. The germline V and J ends were trimmed by 4 bases and 4 bases, with 4 bases remaining between them. Germline-derived CDR1 and CDR2 are SQVTM and ANQGSEA. The material sequenced was CD4+ or CD8+ T cells sorted from blood, taken in a trial of the OX40 agonist ivuxolimab. This TCR was sampled from an adult with an advanced solid tumor such as melanoma, head and neck, liver or kidney cancer. This chain links TRBV29-1 with TRBJ2-2, with D unclear. The CDR3, as DNA: TGCAGCGTTGGAATCACCGGGGAGCTGTTTTTT. Translation gives CSVGITGELFF.